The rows below give T cell receptor beta chains drawn from one sample of a study of control samples from healthy donors and cancer patients. Profiled with immunoSEQ multiplex PCR; TCRdb holds only in-frame clones, not every one. The repertoire holds 95,000 to 150,000 clones, over 75% seen once, with over 7.5% in the top ten. Sequenced: blood. Receptors were obtained from a man aged 40-50 years in good health. Both conserved end residues are part of each CDR3. A D gene is named only where the DNA matches it firmly. Clone size is given for some rows only: seen once, a few or many times, or a class if the clone is expanded.

>TRBV3-1/TRBV3-2|TRBD1|TRBJ1-6|NA
TGTGCCAGCAGCCCTGGACAGGGGCGGTCACCCCTCCACTTT
CASSPGQGRSPLHF
>TRBV27|NA|TRBJ1-5|NA
TGTGCCAGCAGTTTTTCGGGGCCGAATCAGCCCCAGCATTTT
CASSFSGPNQPQHF
>TRBV9|TRBD1|TRBJ1-5|NA
TGTGCCAGCAGCGCGGGACAGGGGGCTTCTCAGCCCCAGCATTTT
CASSAGQGASQPQHF
>TRBV18|NA|TRBJ2-1|NA
TGTGCCAGCTCACCTTTTAGGTCCTACAATGAGCAGTTCTTC
CASSPFRSYNEQFF
>TRBV6-5|NA|TRBJ2-7|NA
TGTGCCAGCAGGACAGCCGGGACCCCGGAAGAGCAGTACTTC
CASRTAGTPEEQYF
>TRBV7-9|TRBD2|TRBJ2-3|NA
TGTGCCAGCAGCCCAAAAGGAGGACTAGCGGGCCCGGATACGCAGTATTTT
CASSPKGGLAGPDTQYF
>TRBV28|NA|TRBJ1-1|NA
TGTGCCAGCAGCCCTAGGGTGGGCACTGAAGCTTTCTTT
CASSPRVGTEAFF
>TRBV30|TRBD1|TRBJ2-3|NA
TGTGCCCGGGACAGGGGGCAAGATACGCAGTATTTT
CARDRGQDTQYF
>TRBV9|NA|TRBJ2-2|NA
TGTGCCAGCAGCGAGAGGGTGGTAGCGGCCGGGGAGCTGTTTTTT
CASSERVVAAGELFF
>TRBV11-3|NA|TRBJ2-5|NA
TGTGCCAGCAGCTTAGGACTAGGTAAAGAGACCCAGTACTTC
CASSLGLGKETQYF
>TRBV7-9|NA|TRBJ2-3|NA
TGTGCCAGCAGCCTCACGGGGCGTGACACAGATACGCAGTATTTT
CASSLTGRDTDTQYF
>TRBV5-5|NA|TRBJ2-7|once
TGTGCCAGCAGCCATCAGAACACCTACTCCCTCGAGCAGTACTTC
CASSHQNTYSLEQYF
>TRBV4-3|TRBD1|TRBJ1-2|once
TGCGCCAGCAGCAAAGACCCCCACGGGACAGGGGTCTTC
CASSKDPHGTGVF
>TRBV9|NA|TRBJ1-1|NA
TGTGCCAGCAGCCCCCGGGTGCTCCTGAACACTGAAGCTTTCTTT
CASSPRVLLNTEAFF
>TRBV5-1|TRBD1|TRBJ1-2|NA
TGCGCCAGCAGCTCCGGACAGGGCCACTATGGCTACACCTTC
CASSSGQGHYGYTF
>TRBV21-1|NA|TRBJ2-1|NA
TGTGCCAGCAGCAAAGTGGAAGCAGTACAGGGGGCGCATGATGAGCAGTTCTTC
CASSKVEAVQGAHDEQFF
>TRBV6-5|NA|TRBJ2-7|NA
TGTGCCAGCAGGAAGGACACCATCTCCTACGAGCAGTACTTC
CASRKDTISYEQYF
>TRBV7-3|NA|TRBJ1-4|NA
TGTGCCAGCAGCCTACTAGGACGAGATGAAAAACTGTTTTTT
CASSLLGRDEKLFF
>TRBV11-3|NA|TRBJ1-6|NA
TGTGCCAGCAGCTCGTATAATTCACCCCTCCACTTT
CASSSYNSPLHF
>TRBV25-1|TRBD2|TRBJ2-5|NA
TGTGCCAGCAGGGGAGGGGCAGGACAAGAGACCCAGTACTTC
CASRGGAGQETQYF
>TRBV12-3/TRBV12-4|NA|TRBJ1-1|NA
TGTGCCAGCAGCCGGACACACGGGGGAGGAGCTTTCTTT
CASSRTHGGGAFF
>TRBV7-6|TRBD1|TRBJ2-1|NA
TGTGCCAGCAGCTTAGTGGGACAGGGAAAACCCAATGAGCAGTTCTTC
CASSLVGQGKPNEQFF
>TRBV12-5|NA|TRBJ2-6|NA
TGTGCTAGTGGTTTGTATCCAGGTGCGGCGGCTGGGGCCAACGTCCTGACTTTC
CASGLYPGAAAGANVLTF
>TRBV21-1|NA|TRBJ1-5|NA
TGTGCCAGCAGCAAAGTATGGCAGGACCATCAGCCCCAGCATTTT
CASSKVWQDHQPQHF
>TRBV25-1|TRBD1|TRBJ2-7|few
TGTGCCAGCAGGATGCCGACAGGGCTGGGCTACGAGCAGTACTTC
CASRMPTGLGYEQYF
>TRBV7-2|TRBD2|TRBJ2-5|NA
TGTGCCAGCAGCAAAAGGTCTAGCGGGGGGCAAGAGACCCAGTACTTC
CASSKRSSGGQETQYF
>TRBV7-9|NA|TRBJ1-3|NA
TGTGCCAGCATCCCCGCCGGACAGTCTGGAAACACCATATATTTT
CASIPAGQSGNTIYF
>TRBV2|TRBD1|TRBJ1-2|NA
TGTGCCAGCAAGAGGGGACAGGGCTATGGCTACACCTTC
CASKRGQGYGYTF